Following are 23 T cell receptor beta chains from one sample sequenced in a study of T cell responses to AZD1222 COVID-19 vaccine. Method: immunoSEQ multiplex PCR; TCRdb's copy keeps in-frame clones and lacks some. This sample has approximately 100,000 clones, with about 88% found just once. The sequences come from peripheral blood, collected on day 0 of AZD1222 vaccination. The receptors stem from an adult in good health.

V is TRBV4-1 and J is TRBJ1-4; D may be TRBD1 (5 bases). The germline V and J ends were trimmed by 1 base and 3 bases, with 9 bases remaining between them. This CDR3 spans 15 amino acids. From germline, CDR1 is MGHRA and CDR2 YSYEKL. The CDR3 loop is CASSQGTWANEKLFF. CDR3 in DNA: TGCGCCAGCAGCCAAGGGACATGGGCTAATGAAAAACTGTTTTTT.

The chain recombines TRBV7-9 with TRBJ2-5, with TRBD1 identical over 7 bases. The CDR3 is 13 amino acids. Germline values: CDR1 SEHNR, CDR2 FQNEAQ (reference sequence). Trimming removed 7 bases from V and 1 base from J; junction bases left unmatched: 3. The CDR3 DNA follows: TGTGCCAGCACCGGGACAGCCCAAGAGACCCAGTACTTC. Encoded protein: CASTGTAQETQYF. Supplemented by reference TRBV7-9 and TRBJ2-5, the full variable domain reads DTGVSQNPRHKITKRGQNVTFRCDPISEHNRLYWYRQTLGQGPEFLTYFQNEAQLEKSRLLSDRFSAERPKGSFSTLEIQRTEQGDSAMYLCASTGTAQETQYFGPGTRLLVL.

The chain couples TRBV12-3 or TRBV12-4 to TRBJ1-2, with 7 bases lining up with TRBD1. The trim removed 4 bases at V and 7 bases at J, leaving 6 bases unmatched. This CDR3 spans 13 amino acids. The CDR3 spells CASSSGGGLGYTF. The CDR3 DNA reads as TGTGCCAGCAGTTCAGGGGGGGGGCTTGGCTACACCTTC.

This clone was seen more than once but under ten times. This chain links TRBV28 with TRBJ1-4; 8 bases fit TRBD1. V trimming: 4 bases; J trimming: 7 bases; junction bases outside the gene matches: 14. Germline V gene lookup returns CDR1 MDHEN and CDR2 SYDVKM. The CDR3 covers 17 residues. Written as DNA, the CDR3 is TGTGCCAGCAGTTGGCCAGGGGGCCATAAGTTGCTTGAAAAACTGTTTTTT. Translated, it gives CASSWPGGHKLLEKLFF.

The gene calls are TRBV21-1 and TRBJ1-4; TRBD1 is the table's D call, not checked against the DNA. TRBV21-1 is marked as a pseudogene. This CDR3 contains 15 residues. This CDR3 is CASRTDRGQGEKLFF. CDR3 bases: TGTGCCAGCAGGACCGACAGGGGGCAGGGTGAAAAACTGTTTTTT.

The CDR3 coding sequence is TGTGCCAGCAGTTTCGACACCAGCCGGGACTTGACCACAGATACGCAGTATTTT. Its translation: CASSFDTSRDLTTDTQYF. The rearrangement uses TRBV28 and TRBJ2-3; TRBD2 might be the D (6 bases). Germline CDR1 reads MDHEN; CDR2 reads SYDVKM. The CDR3 extends over 18 amino acids. V gave up 3 bases and J gave up 2 bases, with 21 bases separating them.

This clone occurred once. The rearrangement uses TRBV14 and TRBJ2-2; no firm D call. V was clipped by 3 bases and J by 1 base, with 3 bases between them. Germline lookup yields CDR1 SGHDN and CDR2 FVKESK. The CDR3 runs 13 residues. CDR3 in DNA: TGTGCCAGCAGCCAGGGGAACACCGGGGAGCTGTTTTTT. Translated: CASSQGNTGELFF. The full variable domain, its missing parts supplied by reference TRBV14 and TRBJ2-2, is EAGVTQFPSHSVIEKGQTVTLRCDPISGHDNLYWYRRVMGKEIKFLLHFVKESKQDESGMPNNRFLAERTGGTYSTLKVQPAELEDSGVYFCASSQGNTGELFFGEGSRLTVL.

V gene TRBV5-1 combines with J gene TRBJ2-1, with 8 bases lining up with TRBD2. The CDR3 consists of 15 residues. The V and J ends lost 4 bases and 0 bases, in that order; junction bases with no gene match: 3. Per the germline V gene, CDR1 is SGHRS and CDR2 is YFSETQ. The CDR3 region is CASSLTSDSYNEQFF. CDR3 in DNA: TGCGCCAGCAGCCTGACTAGCGACTCCTACAATGAGCAGTTCTTC.

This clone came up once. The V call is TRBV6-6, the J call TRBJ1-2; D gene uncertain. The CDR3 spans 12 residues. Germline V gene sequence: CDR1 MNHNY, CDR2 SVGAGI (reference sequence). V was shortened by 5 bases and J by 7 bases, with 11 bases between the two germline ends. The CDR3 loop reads CASSLPEGGYTF. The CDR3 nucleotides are TGTGCCAGCAGTCTGCCGGAGGGTGGCTACACCTTC.

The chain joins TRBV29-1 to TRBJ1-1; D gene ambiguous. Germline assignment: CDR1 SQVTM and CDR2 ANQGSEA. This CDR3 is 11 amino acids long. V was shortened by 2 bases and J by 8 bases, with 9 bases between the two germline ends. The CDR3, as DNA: TGCAGCGTTGAACGAGGGCCCGAAGCTTTCTTT. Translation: CSVERGPEAFF.

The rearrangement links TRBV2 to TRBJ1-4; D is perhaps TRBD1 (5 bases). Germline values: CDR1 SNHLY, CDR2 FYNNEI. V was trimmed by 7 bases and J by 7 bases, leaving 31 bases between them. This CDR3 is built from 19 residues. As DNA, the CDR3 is TGTGCCAGCAACTTATTCGCGGCGGTTGTCGGGGCGGAGGGTGAAAAACTGTTTTTT. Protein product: CASNLFAAVVGAEGEKLFF.

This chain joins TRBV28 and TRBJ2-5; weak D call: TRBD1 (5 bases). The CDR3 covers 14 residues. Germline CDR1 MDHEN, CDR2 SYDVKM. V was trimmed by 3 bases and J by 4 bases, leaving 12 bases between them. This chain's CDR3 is CASSLGQMGETQYF. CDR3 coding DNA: TGTGCCAGCAGTTTGGGGCAGATGGGAGAGACCCAGTACTTC.

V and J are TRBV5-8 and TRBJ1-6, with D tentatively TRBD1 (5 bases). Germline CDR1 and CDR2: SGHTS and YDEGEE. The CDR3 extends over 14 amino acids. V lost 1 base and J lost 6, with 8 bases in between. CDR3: CASSLRGRNSPLHF. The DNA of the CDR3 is TGTGCCAGCAGCTTGCGGGGCCGTAATTCACCCCTCCACTTT. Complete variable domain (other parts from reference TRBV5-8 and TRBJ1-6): EAGVTQSPTHLIKTRGQQATLRCSPISGHTSVYWYQQALGLGLQFLLWYDEGEERNRGNFPPRFSGRQFPNYSSELNVNALELEDSALYLCASSLRGRNSPLHFGNGTRLTVT.

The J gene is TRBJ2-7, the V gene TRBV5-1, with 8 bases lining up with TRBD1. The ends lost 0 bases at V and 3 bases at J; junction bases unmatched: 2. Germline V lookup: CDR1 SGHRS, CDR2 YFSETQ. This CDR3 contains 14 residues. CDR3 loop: CASSLGTGNYEQYF. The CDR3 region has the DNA TGCGCCAGCAGCTTGGGGACAGGGAACTACGAGCAGTACTTC. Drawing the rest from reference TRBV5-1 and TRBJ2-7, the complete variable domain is KAGVTQTPRYLIKTRGQQVTLSCSPISGHRSVSWYQQTPGQGLQFLFEYFSETQRNKGNFPGRFSGRQFSNSRSEMNVSTLELGDSALYLCASSLGTGNYEQYFGPGTRLTVT.

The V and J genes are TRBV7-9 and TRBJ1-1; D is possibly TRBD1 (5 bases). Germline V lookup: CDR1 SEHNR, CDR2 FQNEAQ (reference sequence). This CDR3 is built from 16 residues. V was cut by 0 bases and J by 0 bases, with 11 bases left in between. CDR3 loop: CASSLAIGAMNTEAFF. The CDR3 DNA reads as TGTGCCAGCAGCTTAGCAATCGGGGCCATGAACACTGAAGCTTTCTTT.

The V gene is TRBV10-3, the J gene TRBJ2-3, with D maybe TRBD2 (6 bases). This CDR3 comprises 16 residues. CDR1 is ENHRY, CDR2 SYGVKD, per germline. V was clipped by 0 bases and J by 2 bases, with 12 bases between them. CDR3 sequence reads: CAISESAGRITDTQYF. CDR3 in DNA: TGTGCCATCAGTGAGTCGGCGGGGCGAATCACAGATACGCAGTATTTT.

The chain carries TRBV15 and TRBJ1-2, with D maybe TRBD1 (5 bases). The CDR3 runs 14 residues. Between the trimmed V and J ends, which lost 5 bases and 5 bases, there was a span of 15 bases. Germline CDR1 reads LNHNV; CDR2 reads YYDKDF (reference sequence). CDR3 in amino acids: CATSFDRGMYGYTF. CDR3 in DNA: TGTGCCACCAGCTTCGACAGAGGAATGTATGGCTACACCTTC.

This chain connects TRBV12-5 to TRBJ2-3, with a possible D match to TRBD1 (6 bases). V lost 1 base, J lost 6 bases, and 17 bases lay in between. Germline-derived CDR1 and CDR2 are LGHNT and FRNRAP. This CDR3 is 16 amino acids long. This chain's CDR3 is CASGLGIGTRSDTQYF. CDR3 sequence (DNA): TGTGCTAGTGGTTTGGGGATCGGGACAAGGTCCGATACGCAGTATTTT.

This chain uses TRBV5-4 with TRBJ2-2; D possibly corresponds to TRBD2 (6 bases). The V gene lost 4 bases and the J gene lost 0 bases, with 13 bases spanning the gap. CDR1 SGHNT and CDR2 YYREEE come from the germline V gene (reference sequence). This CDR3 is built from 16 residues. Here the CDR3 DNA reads TGTGCCAGCAGCCCCATCGGGGGTACGAACACCGGGGAGCTGTTTTTT. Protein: CASSPIGGTNTGELFF.

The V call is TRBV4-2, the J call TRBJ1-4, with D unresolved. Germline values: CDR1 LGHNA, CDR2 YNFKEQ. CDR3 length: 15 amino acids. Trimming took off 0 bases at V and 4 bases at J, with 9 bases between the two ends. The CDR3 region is CASSQEGSGNEKLFF. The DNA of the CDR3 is TGTGCCAGCAGCCAAGAGGGTTCGGGTAATGAAAAACTGTTTTTT.

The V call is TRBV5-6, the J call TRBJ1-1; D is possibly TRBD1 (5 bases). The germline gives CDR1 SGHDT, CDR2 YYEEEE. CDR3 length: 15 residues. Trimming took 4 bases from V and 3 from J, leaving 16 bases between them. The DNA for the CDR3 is TGTGCCAGCAGCCTGAGCGACAGAGCCTACACTGAAGCTTTCTTT. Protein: CASSLSDRAYTEAFF.

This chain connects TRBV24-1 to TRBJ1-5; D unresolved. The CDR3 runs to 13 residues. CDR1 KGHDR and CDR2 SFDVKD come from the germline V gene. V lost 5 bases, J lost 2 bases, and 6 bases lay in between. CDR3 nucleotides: TGTGCCACCAGTGGTCAGGGCAATCAGCCCCAGCATTTT. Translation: CATSGQGNQPQHF.

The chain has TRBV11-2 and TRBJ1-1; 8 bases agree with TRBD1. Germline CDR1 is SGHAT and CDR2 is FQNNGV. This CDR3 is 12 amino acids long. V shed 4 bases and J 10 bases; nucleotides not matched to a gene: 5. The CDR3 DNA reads TGTGCCAGCAGCTCGGACAGGGTGAGAGCTTTCTTT. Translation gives CASSSDRVRAFF.